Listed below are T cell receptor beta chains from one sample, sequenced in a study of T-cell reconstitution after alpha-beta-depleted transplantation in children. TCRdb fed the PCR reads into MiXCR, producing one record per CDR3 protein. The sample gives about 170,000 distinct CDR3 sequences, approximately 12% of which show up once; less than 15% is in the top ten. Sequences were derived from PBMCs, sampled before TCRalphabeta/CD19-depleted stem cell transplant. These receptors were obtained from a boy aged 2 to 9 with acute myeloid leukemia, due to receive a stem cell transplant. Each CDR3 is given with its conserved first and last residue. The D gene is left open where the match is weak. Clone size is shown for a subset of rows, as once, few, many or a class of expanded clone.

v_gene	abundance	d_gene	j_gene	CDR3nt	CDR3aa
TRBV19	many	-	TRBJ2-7	TGTGCCAGTAGTATAGGCCCCGACAGTTCCTACGAGCAGTACTTC	CASSIGPDSSYEQYF
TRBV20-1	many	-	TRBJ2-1	TGCAGTGCCCTACCCTTAGGGGACAATGAGCAGTTCTTC	CSALPLGDNEQFF
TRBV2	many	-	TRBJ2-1	TGTGCCAGCATGTCGGTGTCGGATAGCTCCTACAATGAGCAGTTCTTC	CASMSVSDSSYNEQFF
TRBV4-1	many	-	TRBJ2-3	TGCGCCAGCAGCCAAGAGTTACGGCTGGTTACGCAGTATTTT	CASSQELRLVTQYF
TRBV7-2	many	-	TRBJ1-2	TGTGCCAGCAGCTTTGAAGGGTATGGCTACACCTTC	CASSFEGYGYTF
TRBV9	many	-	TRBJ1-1	TGTGCCAGCAGCGTAGTACAGGGCACTGAAGCTTTCTTT	CASSVVQGTEAFF
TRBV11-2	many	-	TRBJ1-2	TGTGCCAGCAGCCCCCTGATGGGGAACTATGGCTACACCTTC	CASSPLMGNYGYTF
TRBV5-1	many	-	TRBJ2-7	TGCGCCAGCAGCTTGGAGGAGCTCTACGAGCAGTACTTC	CASSLEELYEQYF
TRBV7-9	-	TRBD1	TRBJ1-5	TGTCCCAGCCTAAGGCTGGGGGACAGCTCAAATCAGCCCCAGCATTTT	CPSLRLGDSSNQPQHF
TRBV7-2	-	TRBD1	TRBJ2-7	TGTGCCAGCAGCTCGGGACAGGTGAACTACGAGCAGTACTTC	CASSSGQVNYEQYF
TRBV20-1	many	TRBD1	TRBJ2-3	TGCAGTGCTCTAACCCTCGGGACAGCCTCAGATACGCAGTATTTT	CSALTLGTASDTQYF
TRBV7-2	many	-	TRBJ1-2	TGTGCCAGCAGCTTAGAGCGGTGGGGTGGTGGCTACACCTTC	CASSLERWGGGYTF
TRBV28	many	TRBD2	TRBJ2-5	TGTGCCAGCAGTATCATGACTAGCGGGAGCGGGAAGACCCAGTACTTC	CASSIMTSGSGKTQYF
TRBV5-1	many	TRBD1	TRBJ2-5	TGCGCCAGCAGTCGACGACAGGGAAAAGAGACCCAGTACTTC	CASSRRQGKETQYF
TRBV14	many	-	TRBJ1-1	TGTGCCAGCAGCCAAGAGGGGACGCTGAGTTTCCCTGAAGCTTTCTTT	CASSQEGTLSFPEAFF
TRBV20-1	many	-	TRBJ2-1	TGCAGTGCTAGGCCTATATCAGTGACAGAAAAGAATGAGCAGTTCTTC	CSARPISVTEKNEQFF
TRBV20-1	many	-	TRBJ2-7	TGCAGTGTAAGCCGGGACACTCTCTACGAGCAGTACTTC	CSVSRDTLYEQYF
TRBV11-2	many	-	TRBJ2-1	TGTGCCAGCAGGTTACAGGGAAACAATGAGCAGTTCTTC	CASRLQGNNEQFF
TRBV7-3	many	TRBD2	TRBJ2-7	TGTGCCAGCAGCTACTCAAGCGGGAGGGGCTCTGAGCAGTACTTC	CASSYSSGRGSEQYF
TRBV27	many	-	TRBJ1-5	TGTGCCAGCAGTCCTAACTTTGGCAATCAGCCCCAGCATTTT	CASSPNFGNQPQHF
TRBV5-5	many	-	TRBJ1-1	TGTGCCAGCAGCTTATCTTATCCCGGGGTGAACACTGAAGCTTTCTTT	CASSLSYPGVNTEAFF
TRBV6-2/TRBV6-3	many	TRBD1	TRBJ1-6	TGTGCCAGCAGCACAGTGAGGACAGGTCCAGCAAGCTCCTATAATTCACCCCTCCACTTT	CASSTVRTGPASSYNSPLHF
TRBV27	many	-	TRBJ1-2	TGTGCCAGCAGTTGGACTGCCGGCGGCTATGGCTACACCTTC	CASSWTAGGYGYTF
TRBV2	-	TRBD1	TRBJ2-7	TGTGCCTTCTGTTTTAGGGCAGGGGGCGACGTTAGCTCCTACGAGCAGTACTTC	CAFCFRAGGDVSSYEQYF
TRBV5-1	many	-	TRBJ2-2	TGCGCCAGCAGCCCACAGAATTTGGCGGGGGAGCTGTTTTTT	CASSPQNLAGELFF
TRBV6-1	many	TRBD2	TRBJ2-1	TGTGCCAGCAGTGAAGTCGGCGGGAGTCTCGGGAATGAGCAGTTCTTC	CASSEVGGSLGNEQFF
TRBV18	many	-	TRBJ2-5	TGTGCCAGCTCACCAGGGCCACGGACGGAGACCCAGTACTTC	CASSPGPRTETQYF
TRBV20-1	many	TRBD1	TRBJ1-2	TGCAGTGCTAGTGGACAGGGGACTAACTATGGCTACACCTTC	CSASGQGTNYGYTF